This TCR beta chain was captured by sequencing in a study of blood T cell repertoires in COVID-19. Study-level information: PBMCs, B-cell-depleted T cells, or T cells were the source of the cDNA or gDNA that made up the material.

Germline V gene data show CDR1 as LNHDA and CDR2 as SQIVND (reference sequence). The CDR3 length is 15 residues. Trimming removed 3 bases at V and 5 bases at J, with 16 bases between. Participants' own reports of clinical history determined their cohort assignment. The recovered donors of Cohort 3 showed two negative PCRs, clearance, or symptom resolution. Data came from immunoSEQ multiplex PCR; TCRdb stores just in-frame clones and leaves some out. The sample lists about 210,000 clones; 85% were seen once. The sequenced sample consisted of PBMCs or T cells enriched from blood (not recorded which). The sequence came from a man aged 35 to 55 who had recovered from COVID-19. The chain employs TRBV19 and TRBJ2-5; TRBD1 might be the D (5 bases). CDR3: CASSMVGLEDETQYF. The CDR3 DNA follows: TGTGCCAGTAGTATGGTGGGGCTAGAGGATGAGACCCAGTACTTC.